This T cell receptor (beta chain) was sequenced in a study of PD-L1 blockade in urothelial cancer (dated by TCRdb to about 2017). Looking at the study overall: Therapy was started around 2014 for all patients, and atezolizumab 1,200 mg was administered intravenously every 3 weeks. A median of around 150,000 T cells and 83,000 or so unique TCRs was obtained from blood samples, and a median clonality of about 0.08 was observed. An ECOG performance status of 0 or 1 was recorded for the patients, and 0 to 3 prior chemotherapy regimens had been received by the patients. Pretreatment tumor samples and matched peripheral blood, collected serially before and after atezolizumab treatment, underwent TCR sequencing. Under 10 patients reached durable clinical benefit, while 20 to 25 patients did not. An exploratory multi-omic analysis was conducted of the somatic, immune and clinical correlates of response to PD-L1 blockade with atezolizumab in urothelial cancer. Blood samples were analyzed at 3 weeks after treatment start (second dose) and at 6 weeks after treatment start. Pretreatment blood TCR-seq was available for nearly 30 patients, at least one posttreatment blood collection was obtained for some 25 patients, and tumor TCR-seq was available for some 25 patients. Twenty-five of 29 patients were males with bladder-origin urothelial cancer, and about 65% of the roughly 30 reported a prior smoking history. Whole exome sequencing and RNA sequencing of pretreatment tumors were performed alongside TCR sequencing in the same patients. Durable clinical benefit was defined as a progression-free survival longer than 6 months, and TCR features were additionally tested against progression-free survival and overall survival. On the study overall, not on this receptor specifically: Among patients with durable benefit, tumor-associated TCR clones showed greater expansion in peripheral blood 3 weeks after treatment started (n = 22, p = 0.022). A pretreatment peripheral blood TCR clonality below the median was linked to improved progression-free and overall survival. Because of the small sample size (n ≈ 30) and the many exploratory analyses performed, the results are intended to be regarded as hypothesis-generating.

The germline ends are 17 bases apart after V is trimmed by 5 bases and J by 6 bases. Spanning cysteine to phenylalanine, the CDR3 consists of 15 amino acids. Only CDR3 DNA is held: 45 bases, read in frame from base 1. Sequences LNHDA (CDR1) and SQIVND (CDR2) are obtained from the germline V gene (reference sequence). The label giving this sample's time point can be read as: peripheral blood 6 weeks after treatment start. The cohort comprised about 30 patients with locally advanced or metastatic urothelial carcinoma treated at Memorial Sloan Kettering on a trial protocol. Peripheral blood mononuclear cells were collected pretreatment and during treatment, at between 1 and 8 total time points per patient. The Qiagen DNeasy Blood extraction kit was used to purify genomic DNA from total PBMCs and from tumor samples. PBMCs were collected pretreatment and during treatment and were isolated and stored as previously described.

With respect to this clone: The antigen it binds to is not known. It has no much larger one-base neighbor in the sample; base qualities were not kept.

Each PCR received spiked-in synthetic TCR analog templates so that absolute template abundance could be estimated from read counts. The immunoSEQ assay used bias-controlled V and J gene primers to amplify TCRbeta CDR3 regions from genomic DNA. Sequencing of rearranged TCRbeta segments was done at approximately 20X coverage. As for the authors' bioinformatics: Clustering was used to correct sequencing errors, and CDR3s were annotated against IMGT so that V, D and J genes could be assigned. Downstream analyses used only productive TCRbeta rearrangements, leaving out any out-of-frame or stop-codon sequences. To compute clonality, Shannon entropy was normalized by the log of the number of unique productive sequences and then subtracted from one. Fisher's exact test with Benjamini-Hochberg correction, using a cutoff of adjusted p below 0.01, was how clones that differed between time points or between blood and tumor were identified. In its TCRdb copy, this immuneACCESS table keeps in-frame sequences only and misses some clones. Where compared with another copy, unresolved V genes explain less than half of these, and the others have no known cause. From that table come the V and J calls and clone size; the DNA was used to work out D and trimming. This sample lists 100,000 to 150,000 clones; more than 75% were detected once. 2.4% of the sample is held by the ten biggest clonotypes.

The clonotype comes from a man aged 45-65 years with urothelial cancer. The rearrangement combines TRBV19 with TRBJ1-3, with a weak D call of TRBD1 (5 bases match). Sequences were derived from PBMCs, sampled around atezolizumab (anti-PD-L1) treatment. The CDR3 region: CASSPTGPGLNTIYF. The nucleotide sequence reads TGTGCCAGTAGTCCTACAGGTCCCGGATTAAACACCATATATTTT.